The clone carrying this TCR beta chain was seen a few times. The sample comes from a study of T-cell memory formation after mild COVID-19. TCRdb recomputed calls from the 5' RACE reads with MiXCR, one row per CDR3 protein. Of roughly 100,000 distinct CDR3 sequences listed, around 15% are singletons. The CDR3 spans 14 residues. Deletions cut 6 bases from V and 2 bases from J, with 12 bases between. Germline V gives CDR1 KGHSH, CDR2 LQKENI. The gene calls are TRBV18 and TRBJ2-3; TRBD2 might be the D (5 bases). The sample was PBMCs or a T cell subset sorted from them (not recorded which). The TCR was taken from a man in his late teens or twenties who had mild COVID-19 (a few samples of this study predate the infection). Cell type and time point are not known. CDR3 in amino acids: CASSGVPSTDTQYF. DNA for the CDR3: TGTGCCAGCTCCGGGGTACCCTCCACAGATACGCAGTATTTT. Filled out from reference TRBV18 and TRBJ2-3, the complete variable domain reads NAGVMQNPRHLVRRRGQEARLRCSPMKGHSHVYWYRQLPEEGLKFMVYLQKENIIDESGMPKERFSAEFPKEGPSILRIQQVVRGDSAAYFCASSGVPSTDTQYFGPGTRLTVL.